Listed below are T cell receptor beta chains from one sample, sequenced in a study of blood T cell repertoires in COVID-19. TCRdb's table, derived via immunoSEQ multiplex PCR, lists solely in-frame clones and lacks some. The top ten hold over 7.5% of the sample, which has 200,000 to 250,000 clones, roughly 85% seen once. Material for sequencing was PBMCs or T cells enriched from blood (not recorded which). These receptors came from a woman aged 50 to 65 with acute COVID-19. The CDR3 runs from the conserved cysteine through the conserved F or W. A D gene is named only where the DNA matches it firmly. Some rows mark clone size as missing; the rest say once, few, many or name a class of expanded clone.

v_gene: TRBV13; j_gene: TRBJ2-3; abundance: NA; d_gene: TRBD2; CDR3nt: TGTGCCAGCAGCTTAGCGCTAGCGGGGCTCACAGATACGCAGTATTTT; CDR3aa: CASSLALAGLTDTQYF
v_gene: TRBV19; j_gene: TRBJ1-5; abundance: NA; d_gene: TRBD1; CDR3nt: TGTGCCAGTAGTCTCGGGACAGGGGGAAGCAATCAGCCCCAGCATTTT; CDR3aa: CASSLGTGGSNQPQHF
v_gene: TRBV9; j_gene: TRBJ2-1; abundance: NA; d_gene: NA; CDR3nt: TGTGCCAGCAGCGAGGGGGTACGGAATGAGCAGTTCTTC; CDR3aa: CASSEGVRNEQFF
v_gene: TRBV25-1; j_gene: TRBJ2-3; abundance: NA; d_gene: TRBD2; CDR3nt: TGTGCCAGCAGTGAATGGGGGGGGGTCGGCACAGATACGCAGTATTTT; CDR3aa: CASSEWGGVGTDTQYF
v_gene: TRBV6-1; j_gene: TRBJ2-5; abundance: once; d_gene: NA; CDR3nt: TGTGCCAGCAGTGAAGCCTCAGGGGCCCAAGAGACCCAGTACTTC; CDR3aa: CASSEASGAQETQYF
v_gene: TRBV29-1; j_gene: TRBJ1-3; abundance: NA; d_gene: TRBD1; CDR3nt: TGCAGCGTTGAGGGACAGGCTGGAAACACCATATATTTT; CDR3aa: CSVEGQAGNTIYF
v_gene: TRBV3-1/TRBV3-2; j_gene: TRBJ1-2; abundance: NA; d_gene: NA; CDR3nt: TGTGCCAGCAGCCCCCCCCGGTTGAGGGCTAACTATGGCTACACCTTC; CDR3aa: CASSPPRLRANYGYTF
v_gene: TRBV7-2; j_gene: TRBJ1-6; abundance: NA; d_gene: TRBD1; CDR3nt: TGTGCCAGCAGCAACGGACAGGGCAATTCCTATAATTCACCCCTCCACTTT; CDR3aa: CASSNGQGNSYNSPLHF
v_gene: TRBV30; j_gene: TRBJ1-4; abundance: NA; d_gene: TRBD1; CDR3nt: TGTGCCTGGAGGGGGGACAGGGGGAATGAAAAACTGTTTTTT; CDR3aa: CAWRGDRGNEKLFF
v_gene: TRBV4-3; j_gene: TRBJ2-7; abundance: NA; d_gene: NA; CDR3nt: TGCGCCAGCAGCCAACAGGGCGATTTCTACGAGCAGTACTTC; CDR3aa: CASSQQGDFYEQYF
v_gene: TRBV7-9; j_gene: TRBJ2-7; abundance: NA; d_gene: NA; CDR3nt: TGTGCCAGCAGCGGGCCTCTGGAGCAGTACTTC; CDR3aa: CASSGPLEQYF
v_gene: TRBV9; j_gene: TRBJ1-2; abundance: NA; d_gene: NA; CDR3nt: TGTGCCAGCAGCGCAAAAACAGGGTCTGGGGACTATGGCTACACCTTC; CDR3aa: CASSAKTGSGDYGYTF
v_gene: TRBV19; j_gene: TRBJ2-1; abundance: once; d_gene: TRBD2; CDR3nt: TGTGCCAGTAGTATCTTAGCGGGGGGGATCAATGAGCAGTTCTTC; CDR3aa: CASSILAGGINEQFF
v_gene: TRBV7-2; j_gene: TRBJ2-3; abundance: NA; d_gene: NA; CDR3nt: TGTGCCAGCAGCTTAGGGGGGGGGCTCACAGATACGCAGTATTTT; CDR3aa: CASSLGGGLTDTQYF
v_gene: TRBV6-6; j_gene: TRBJ2-7; abundance: NA; d_gene: TRBD2; CDR3nt: TGTGCCACGCGGGGGGGCAGGGAGCAGTACTTC; CDR3aa: CATRGGREQYF
v_gene: TRBV18; j_gene: TRBJ2-2; abundance: NA; d_gene: NA; CDR3nt: TGTGCCAGCTCACCAGATCAGGGTACCGGCGGGGAGCTGTTTTTT; CDR3aa: CASSPDQGTGGELFF
v_gene: TRBV7-9; j_gene: TRBJ1-4; abundance: NA; d_gene: TRBD1; CDR3nt: TGTGCCAGCAGCCTCGGGACAGCTAATGAAAAACTGTTTTTT; CDR3aa: CASSLGTANEKLFF
v_gene: TRBV15; j_gene: TRBJ2-3; abundance: NA; d_gene: NA; CDR3nt: TGTGCCACCAGCCGCGGGGAAGGCACAGATACGCAGTATTTT; CDR3aa: CATSRGEGTDTQYF
v_gene: TRBV12-3/TRBV12-4; j_gene: TRBJ1-2; abundance: NA; d_gene: NA; CDR3nt: TGTGCCAGCAGTTTATTGAAAGGGGATGGCTACACCTTC; CDR3aa: CASSLLKGDGYTF
v_gene: TRBV14; j_gene: TRBJ2-5; abundance: NA; d_gene: TRBD2; CDR3nt: TGTGCCAGCAGCCCCGGCGGACTAGCGGGGGGGAACCAAGAGACCCAGTACTTC; CDR3aa: CASSPGGLAGGNQETQYF
v_gene: TRBV4-3; j_gene: TRBJ2-3; abundance: NA; d_gene: NA; CDR3nt: TGCGCCAGCAGCCGCAGACAGGCCGGCACAGATACGCAGTATTTT; CDR3aa: CASSRRQAGTDTQYF
v_gene: TRBV30; j_gene: TRBJ1-1; abundance: NA; d_gene: NA; CDR3nt: TGTGCCTGGAGTGCAAGGTCAGGGCACACTGAAGCTTTCTTT; CDR3aa: CAWSARSGHTEAFF
v_gene: TRBV2; j_gene: TRBJ2-3; abundance: NA; d_gene: NA; CDR3nt: TGTGCCAGCAGTGATCAGGACTATAGCACAGATACGCAGTATTTT; CDR3aa: CASSDQDYSTDTQYF
v_gene: TRBV2; j_gene: TRBJ1-3; abundance: once; d_gene: TRBD1; CDR3nt: TGTGCCAGCAGAGGGACAGATTCTGGAAACACCATATATTTT; CDR3aa: CASRGTDSGNTIYF
v_gene: TRBV7-2; j_gene: TRBJ2-5; abundance: NA; d_gene: TRBD2; CDR3nt: TGTGCCAGCAGCTTAACTACTAGCGGGGGCCCAGAGACCCAGTACTTC; CDR3aa: CASSLTTSGGPETQYF
v_gene: TRBV5-1; j_gene: TRBJ1-5; abundance: NA; d_gene: TRBD1; CDR3nt: TGCGCCAGCAGCCGGCACCAAAAGGACAGGGTAGATCAGCCCCAGCATTTT; CDR3aa: CASSRHQKDRVDQPQHF
v_gene: TRBV6-5; j_gene: TRBJ1-5; abundance: NA; d_gene: NA; CDR3nt: TGTGCCAGCAGGCAGGGCGATCAGCCCCAGCATTTT; CDR3aa: CASRQGDQPQHF
v_gene: TRBV30; j_gene: TRBJ1-6; abundance: few; d_gene: NA; CDR3nt: TGTGCCTGGAGTTCTCGAGGGGGGGCCCGATCACCCCTCCACTTT; CDR3aa: CAWSSRGGARSPLHF
v_gene: TRBV12-5; j_gene: TRBJ1-3; abundance: few; d_gene: NA; CDR3nt: TGTGCTAGTGGTTTCGGCAGCGCCTCTGGAAACACCATATATTTT; CDR3aa: CASGFGSASGNTIYF
v_gene: TRBV5-1; j_gene: TRBJ1-1; abundance: NA; d_gene: NA; CDR3nt: TGCGCCAGCAGCTCATTCAGGGGTGACACTGAAGCTTTCTTT; CDR3aa: CASSSFRGDTEAFF
v_gene: TRBV5-6; j_gene: TRBJ2-7; abundance: NA; d_gene: TRBD1; CDR3nt: TGTGCCAGCAGCTTGGGCGGACAGGCTGACTTC; CDR3aa: CASSLGGQADF
v_gene: TRBV7-2; j_gene: TRBJ1-5; abundance: NA; d_gene: NA; CDR3nt: TGTGCCAGCAGCTTCCGCGGGGCTAGCAATCAGCCCCAGCATTTT; CDR3aa: CASSFRGASNQPQHF
v_gene: TRBV28; j_gene: TRBJ1-2; abundance: NA; d_gene: TRBD1; CDR3nt: TGTGCCAGCAGTTTAAGGGGGCTTAACTATGGCTACACCTTC; CDR3aa: CASSLRGLNYGYTF
v_gene: TRBV15; j_gene: TRBJ2-3; abundance: NA; d_gene: TRBD1; CDR3nt: TGTGCCACCAGCAGAGGACAGGGGCTAGCCGCACGGAATACGCAGTATTTT; CDR3aa: CATSRGQGLAARNTQYF
v_gene: TRBV6-5; j_gene: TRBJ1-5; abundance: NA; d_gene: NA; CDR3nt: TGTGCCAGCACCAGACAGGATAGCAATCAGCCCCAGCATTTT; CDR3aa: CASTRQDSNQPQHF
v_gene: TRBV4-3; j_gene: TRBJ1-2; abundance: NA; d_gene: TRBD1; CDR3nt: TGCGCCAGCAGCCAAGATCCGGGACAGGGACACTATGGCTACACCTTC; CDR3aa: CASSQDPGQGHYGYTF
v_gene: TRBV27; j_gene: TRBJ1-6; abundance: NA; d_gene: TRBD1; CDR3nt: TGTGCCAGCAGGAGGGACAGGGGTACCGATTCACCCCTCCACTTT; CDR3aa: CASRRDRGTDSPLHF
v_gene: TRBV28; j_gene: TRBJ2-1; abundance: few; d_gene: TRBD2; CDR3nt: TGTGCCAGCAGTTCCCGATTACTAGCGGGGGGGGACAATGAGCAGTTCTTC; CDR3aa: CASSSRLLAGGDNEQFF
v_gene: TRBV14; j_gene: TRBJ2-7; abundance: few; d_gene: NA; CDR3nt: TGTGCCAGCAGCAGAGTGGACATGGAAAGCTACGAGCAGTACTTC; CDR3aa: CASSRVDMESYEQYF
v_gene: TRBV5-1; j_gene: TRBJ2-5; abundance: NA; d_gene: TRBD2; CDR3nt: TGCGCCAGCTTTGAGCGGGGGGCGTACCAAGAGACCCAGTACTTC; CDR3aa: CASFERGAYQETQYF
v_gene: TRBV12-5; j_gene: TRBJ1-2; abundance: once; d_gene: NA; CDR3nt: TGTGCTAGTGGTTCCATCCAAAGACAGACCTATGGCTACACCTTC; CDR3aa: CASGSIQRQTYGYTF
v_gene: TRBV2; j_gene: TRBJ2-3; abundance: NA; d_gene: TRBD2; CDR3nt: TGTGCCAGCAGTGAACCGGGACTACCGGATACGCAGTATTTT; CDR3aa: CASSEPGLPDTQYF
v_gene: TRBV15; j_gene: TRBJ1-5; abundance: NA; d_gene: NA; CDR3nt: TGTGCCACCAGGAGGGAGGAGCAGGGGCCCCAGCATTTT; CDR3aa: CATRREEQGPQHF
v_gene: TRBV6-1; j_gene: TRBJ1-3; abundance: NA; d_gene: NA; CDR3nt: TGTGCCAGCAGTGCCTCGACTGCGCGCTCTGGAAACACCATATATTTT; CDR3aa: CASSASTARSGNTIYF
v_gene: TRBV18; j_gene: TRBJ1-2; abundance: NA; d_gene: NA; CDR3nt: TGTGCCAGCTCACCCTCCTTGGAGGGGAGCTATGGCTACACCTTC; CDR3aa: CASSPSLEGSYGYTF
v_gene: TRBV2; j_gene: TRBJ1-3; abundance: NA; d_gene: TRBD1; CDR3nt: TGTGCCAGCATTAGGACAGGCATCTCTGGAAACACCATATATTTT; CDR3aa: CASIRTGISGNTIYF
v_gene: TRBV5-1; j_gene: TRBJ1-1; abundance: NA; d_gene: NA; CDR3nt: TGCGCCAGCAGCTTGTCAGGTAGGAACACTGAAGCTTTCTTT; CDR3aa: CASSLSGRNTEAFF
v_gene: TRBV5-4; j_gene: TRBJ2-2; abundance: NA; d_gene: TRBD1; CDR3nt: TGTGCCAGCACCTCAGACAACCGGGACAGCAACACCGGGGAGCTGTTTTTT; CDR3aa: CASTSDNRDSNTGELFF
v_gene: TRBV19; j_gene: TRBJ1-2; abundance: NA; d_gene: NA; CDR3nt: TGTGCCAGTATCCCTTCCCCGACAGCAACTAGCTACACCTTC; CDR3aa: CASIPSPTATSYTF
v_gene: TRBV12-5; j_gene: TRBJ1-1; abundance: NA; d_gene: TRBD1; CDR3nt: TGTGCTAGTGGTCTCTTTACCGGGACAGGGAACACTGAAGCTTTCTTT; CDR3aa: CASGLFTGTGNTEAFF
v_gene: TRBV30; j_gene: TRBJ1-2; abundance: NA; d_gene: NA; CDR3nt: TGTGCCTGGAGGCTCGCAGGGCCCAACTATGGCTACACCTTC; CDR3aa: CAWRLAGPNYGYTF
v_gene: TRBV2; j_gene: TRBJ2-7; abundance: NA; d_gene: NA; CDR3nt: TGTGCCAGCAGTGATGGGGGGGGCCGGTACGAGCAGTACTTC; CDR3aa: CASSDGGGRYEQYF
v_gene: TRBV7-2; j_gene: TRBJ2-1; abundance: NA; d_gene: NA; CDR3nt: TGTGCCAGCAGCTTAGATCGGGGTAACGATGAGCAGTTCTTC; CDR3aa: CASSLDRGNDEQFF
v_gene: TRBV11-3; j_gene: TRBJ2-3; abundance: NA; d_gene: TRBD1; CDR3nt: TGTGCCAGCGGAAGGGACAGGGGCACAGATACGCAGTATTTT; CDR3aa: CASGRDRGTDTQYF
v_gene: TRBV7-2; j_gene: TRBJ1-3; abundance: NA; d_gene: NA; CDR3nt: TGTGCCAGCAGCAAAAGGGGGACAACTGGAAACACCATATATTTT; CDR3aa: CASSKRGTTGNTIYF
v_gene: TRBV6-2/TRBV6-3; j_gene: TRBJ1-5; abundance: NA; d_gene: NA; CDR3nt: TGTGCCAGCAGTCCGGGGGGGAATAGCAATCAGCCCCAGCATTTT; CDR3aa: CASSPGGNSNQPQHF
v_gene: TRBV6-5; j_gene: TRBJ2-7; abundance: NA; d_gene: TRBD1; CDR3nt: TGTGCCAGCAGCAAGGGACAGGGGGTGTACGAGCAGTACTTC; CDR3aa: CASSKGQGVYEQYF
v_gene: TRBV5-1; j_gene: TRBJ2-5; abundance: NA; d_gene: TRBD1; CDR3nt: TGCGCCAGCAGCGAGACAGGGGCCCAAGAGACCCAGTACTTC; CDR3aa: CASSETGAQETQYF